Included here is one TCR beta chain sequence, with context. Its target is unknown. This sample was included in a study of CD8+ T cells in alopecia areata. Sample treatment: oral pan-JAK inhibitor, 5-10 mg twice daily. Sequencing used cDNA as its template, made by extracting RNA and reverse transcribing it. TCRdb's copy holds only in-frame clones and misses some; the assay was immunoSEQ multiplex PCR. The sample consists of over 200,000 clones, 64% of them appearing once. Overall study findings and caveats: Among the cells sequenced in scalp samples are also the resident alphabeta T cells of normal skin.

This CDR3 region has 11 residues. V dropped 3 bases and J dropped 10 bases, with 11 bases sitting between them. Germline V gene sequence: CDR1 GTSNPN, CDR2 SVGIG (reference sequence). The chain couples TRBV30 to TRBJ2-3; D unresolved. This clonotype originated in a human donor with alopecia areata. Sequencing was performed on CD4+ T cells sorted from blood, taken at week 4, from a patient treated with tofacitinib. CDR3 loop: CAWSQARPQYF. DNA for the CDR3: TGTGCCTGGAGCCAAGCAAGGCCGCAGTATTTT. Full variable domain (missing parts from reference TRBV30 and TRBJ2-3): SQTIHQWPATLVQPVGSPLSLECTVEGTSNPNLYWYRQAAGRGLQLLFYSVGIGQISSEVPQNLSASRPQDRQFILSSKKLLLSDSGFYLCAWSQARPQYFGPGTRLTVL.